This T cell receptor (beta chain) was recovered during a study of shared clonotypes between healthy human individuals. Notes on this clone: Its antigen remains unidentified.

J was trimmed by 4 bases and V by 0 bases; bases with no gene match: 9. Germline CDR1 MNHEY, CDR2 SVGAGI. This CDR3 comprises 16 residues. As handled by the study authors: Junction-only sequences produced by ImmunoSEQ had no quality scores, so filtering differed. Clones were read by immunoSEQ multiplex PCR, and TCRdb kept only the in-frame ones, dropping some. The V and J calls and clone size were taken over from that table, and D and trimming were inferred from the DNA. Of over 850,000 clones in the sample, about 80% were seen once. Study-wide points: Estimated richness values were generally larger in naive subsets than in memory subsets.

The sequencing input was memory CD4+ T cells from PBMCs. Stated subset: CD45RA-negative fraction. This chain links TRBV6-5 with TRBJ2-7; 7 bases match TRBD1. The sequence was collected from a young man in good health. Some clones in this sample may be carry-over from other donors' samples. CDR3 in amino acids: CASSYSMSGGRYEQYF. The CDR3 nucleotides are TGTGCCAGCAGTTACTCGATGTCAGGGGGTCGGTACGAGCAGTACTTC.